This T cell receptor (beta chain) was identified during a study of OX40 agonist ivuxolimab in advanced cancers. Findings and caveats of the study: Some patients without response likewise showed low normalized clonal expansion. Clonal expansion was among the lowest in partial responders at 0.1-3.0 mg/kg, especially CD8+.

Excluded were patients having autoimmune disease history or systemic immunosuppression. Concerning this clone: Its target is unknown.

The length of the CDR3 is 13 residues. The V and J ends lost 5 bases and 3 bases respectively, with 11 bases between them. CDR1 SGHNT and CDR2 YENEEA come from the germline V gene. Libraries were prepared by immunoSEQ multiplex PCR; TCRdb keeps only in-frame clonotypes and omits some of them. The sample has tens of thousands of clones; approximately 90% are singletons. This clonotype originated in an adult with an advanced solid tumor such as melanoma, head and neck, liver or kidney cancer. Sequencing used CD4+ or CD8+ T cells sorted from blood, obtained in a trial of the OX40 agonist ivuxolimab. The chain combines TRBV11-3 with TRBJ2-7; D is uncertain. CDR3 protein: CASSLVPRYEQYF. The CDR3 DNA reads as TGTGCCAGCAGCCTCGTGCCTCGCTACGAGCAGTACTTC. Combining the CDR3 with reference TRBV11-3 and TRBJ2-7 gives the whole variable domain EAGVVQSPRYKIIEKKQPVAFWCNPISGHNTLYWYLQNLGQGPELLIRYENEEAVDDSQLPKDRFSAERLKGVDSTLKIQPAELGDSAVYLCASSLVPRYEQYFGPGTRLTVT.